This T cell receptor beta chain appears in the sequencing data of a study of blood T cell repertoires in COVID-19. Germline V gene data show CDR1 as SGHNT and CDR2 as YYREEE (reference sequence). The ends lost 4 bases at V and 6 bases at J; junction bases unmatched: 10. The CDR3 consists of 14 residues. This clone was seen just once. Sequencing was performed with immunoSEQ multiplex PCR; in TCRdb, only in-frame clones are kept and a portion is missing. The sample gives around 450,000 clones, about 85% of which show up once; approximately 0.7% is in the top ten. The receptor was isolated from a young woman who had recovered from COVID-19. The chain has TRBV5-4 and TRBJ2-7; 7 bases line up with TRBD1. The sequencing sample was made of PBMCs or T cells enriched from blood (not recorded which). The CDR3 protein is CASSRTGRGGEQYF. CDR3 bases: TGTGCCAGCAGCAGGACAGGAAGAGGAGGCGAGCAGTACTTC.